These 21 T cell receptor beta chains were all obtained from the same sample, sequenced in a study of CD8 T cells in Susac syndrome. The authors reverse transcribed roughly 0.5 to 1 ug RNA with random hexamers. TCRdb used MiXCR to reprocess the immunoSEQ multiplex PCR reads, holding one entry per CDR3 protein. The sample has 150,000 to 200,000 distinct CDR3 sequences, around 90% seen once. The sample taken for sequencing was CD4+ T cells from PBMCs. These receptors came from a human donor with Susac syndrome.

The chain carries TRBV30 and TRBJ1-1; D may be TRBD1 (5 bases). V was cut by 3 bases and J by 0 bases, with 11 bases left in between. The germline CDR1 and CDR2 sequences are GTSNPN and SVGIG (reference sequence). This CDR3 has 14 residues. The CDR3 sequence is CAWSGEGMNTEAFF. The CDR3 DNA reads TGTGCCTGGAGCGGTGAGGGGATGAACACTGAAGCTTTCTTT.

The chain combines TRBV30 with TRBJ1-4; 8 nucleotides line up with TRBD1. The CDR3 totals 13 residues. Germline assignment: CDR1 GTSNPN and CDR2 SVGIG (reference sequence). The trim removed 6 bases at V and 5 bases at J, leaving 5 bases unmatched. In DNA form, the CDR3 reads TGTGCCTGCCCGACAGGGGAAAATGAAAAACTGTTTTTT. It translates to CACPTGENEKLFF.

This rearrangement joins TRBV7-2 to TRBJ2-3; 7 bases map to TRBD2. CDR1 and CDR2 (germline): SGHTA, FQGNSA. The CDR3 consists of 15 residues. With 8 bases clipped from V and 4 bases from J, the junction kept 12 bases outside the gene matches. The CDR3 loop reads CASRKGPAGSDTQYF. As DNA, the CDR3 is TGTGCCAGCCGCAAAGGTCCAGCGGGGTCAGATACGCAGTATTTT.

The chain joins TRBV20-1 to TRBJ2-1, with 14 nucleotides matching TRBD2. The trim removed 6 bases at V and 0 bases at J, leaving 13 bases unmatched. The CDR3 runs 19 residues. Germline CDR1 reads DFQATT; CDR2 reads SNEGSKA (reference sequence). The CDR3 loop reads CSADHGLAGGLSSYNEQFF. CDR3 bases: TGCAGTGCCGACCACGGACTAGCGGGGGGTCTAAGCTCCTACAATGAGCAGTTCTTC.

The rearrangement uses TRBV7-2 and TRBJ1-5; no definite D call. Trimming took off 5 bases at V and 0 bases at J, with 8 bases between the two ends. The CDR3 contains 14 residues. CDR1 and CDR2 (germline): SGHTA, FQGNSA. The CDR3 DNA reads as TGTGCCAGCAGCCTAGAGGCTAGCAATCAGCCCCAGCATTTT. It specifies CASSLEASNQPQHF.

The rearrangement uses TRBV7-3 and TRBJ2-5; tentative D call: TRBD2 (6 bases). Germline CDR1 is SGHTA and CDR2 is FQGTGA. V lost 4 bases to trimming and J lost 1 base, with 13 bases between them. CDR3 length: 15 residues. CDR3 nucleotides: TGTGCCAGCAGCTACCAAGCGGGTCCCCAAGAGACCCAGTACTTC. Its protein is CASSYQAGPQETQYF.

The CDR3 loop is CASPRTGDGYTF. The CDR3 DNA is TGTGCCAGTCCTAGGACAGGGGATGGCTACACCTTC. The chain carries TRBV27 and TRBJ1-2, with 9 nucleotides matching TRBD1. V lost 9 bases, J lost 6 bases, and 5 bases stayed unmatched. The CDR3 is 12 amino acids. The germline V gene encodes CDR1 MNHEY and CDR2 SMNVEV (reference sequence).

This clonotype was observed a single time. V and J are TRBV18 and TRBJ1-1, with 8 bases fitting TRBD1. Germline CDR1 reads KGHSH; CDR2 reads LQKENI. V was clipped by 3 bases and J by 1 base; unmatched bases: 7. The CDR3 is made up of 16 amino acids. CDR3 in DNA: TGTGCCAGCTCACCTCTCCGGACAGGGACGAACACTGAAGCTTTCTTT. Its protein product is CASSPLRTGTNTEAFF.

The rearrangement links TRBV2 to TRBJ2-3, with TRBD2 identical over 8 bases. Germline V gene lookup returns CDR1 SNHLY and CDR2 FYNNEI. CDR3 size: 14 residues. Trimming cost V 8 bases and J 2 bases; bases outside gene matches: 6. CDR3 protein: CASQATSATDTQYF. The CDR3 nucleotides are TGTGCCAGCCAGGCGACTAGCGCCACAGATACGCAGTATTTT.

The chain carries TRBV5-4 and TRBJ2-1; D is unclear. Germline V CDR1 and CDR2: SGHNT, YYREEE (reference sequence). The V end lost 4 bases, the J end lost 6 bases, and 14 bases lay between the germline ends. The CDR3 has 14 amino acids. CDR3 DNA: TGTGCCAGCAGCACCCAGCGTCCCCCCAATGAGCAGTTCTTC. This encodes CASSTQRPPNEQFF.

V is TRBV2 and J is TRBJ2-1, with TRBD2 matching over 7 bases. The CDR3 spans 16 residues. In germline, CDR1 is SNHLY, CDR2 FYNNEI. Trimming at V came to 5 bases and at J to 5 bases, leaving 12 bases not matched to a gene. The CDR3 coding sequence is TGTGCCAGCAGTCCGCGTGTGACTAGCTTCAACAATGAGCAGTTCTTC. This sequence encodes CASSPRVTSFNNEQFF.

The rearrangement uses TRBV5-5 and TRBJ1-6; D might be TRBD1 (5 bases). Per germline, CDR1 SGHKS and CDR2 YYEKEE (reference sequence). CDR3 length: 13 residues. The ends were cut back, 5 bases at V and 10 bases at J, with 13 bases in the middle. The CDR3 region has the DNA TGTGCCAGCAGAGGGGCAGGAGCCTCACCCCTCCACTTT. Translation: CASRGAGASPLHF.

The chain recombines TRBV3-1 with TRBJ2-1; TRBD2 might be the D (6 bases). CDR1 and CDR2 (germline): LGHDT, YNNKEL (reference sequence). Trimming removed 4 bases from V and 5 bases from J, with 12 bases in between. This CDR3 has 14 residues. This CDR3 is CASSPTSLDNEQFF. The CDR3 DNA reads as TGTGCCAGCAGCCCTACTAGCTTGGACAATGAGCAGTTCTTC.

The chain couples TRBV2 to TRBJ1-5, with D possibly being TRBD1 (6 bases). The V end lost 7 bases, the J end lost 6 bases, and 13 bases lay between the germline ends. The CDR3 sequence is 13 residues long. Germline lookup yields CDR1 SNHLY and CDR2 FYNNEI. The chain's CDR3 is CASTVRGGQPQHF. DNA for the CDR3: TGTGCCAGCACCGTCAGGGGTGGTCAGCCCCAGCATTTT.

This clonotype was counted a single time. The genes are TRBV12-5 and TRBJ2-1; the D gene is possibly TRBD2 (5 bases). This CDR3 spans 15 amino acids. Per the germline V gene, CDR1 is LGHNT and CDR2 is FRNRAP. Trimming shortened V by 6 bases and J by 0 bases, and 12 bases separated the two germline ends. The CDR3 region has the DNA TGTGCTAGTGGACCTCGGACTGGCTCCTACAATGAGCAGTTCTTC. Its protein product is CASGPRTGSYNEQFF.

J is TRBJ1-5 and V is TRBV19; 10 bases line up with TRBD1. This CDR3 is built from 16 residues. Germline assignment: CDR1 LNHDA and CDR2 SQIVND (reference sequence). V was clipped by 5 bases and J by 5 bases; unmatched bases: 9. The CDR3 bases are TGTGCCAGTAGTTTTCTGACAGGGGGCGAGGATCAGCCCCAGCATTTT. Translating gives CASSFLTGGEDQPQHF.

V gene TRBV6-5 combines with J gene TRBJ1-1; 11 bases line up with TRBD1. V lost 6 bases and J lost 10; bases outside the gene matches: 10. The germline V gene encodes CDR1 MNHEY and CDR2 SVGAGI. The CDR3 has 14 amino acids. The CDR3 DNA reads TGTGCCAGCAGCCTAGGTTGGGGGACAGGGGGAGCTTTCTTT. As protein: CASSLGWGTGGAFF.

This clonotype was picked up one time. This chain connects TRBV6-2 or TRBV6-3 to TRBJ2-3; D possibly matches TRBD1 or TRBD2 (5 bases each). Germline-derived CDR1 and CDR2 are MNHEY and SVGEGT. The CDR3 is made up of 16 amino acids. The germline V and J ends were trimmed by 7 bases and 2 bases, with 19 bases remaining between them. The CDR3 DNA is TGTGCCAGCAACTTCAACGGGGCAGGGCACACAGATACGCAGTATTTT. Translating it yields CASNFNGAGHTDTQYF.

The chain joins TRBV20-1 to TRBJ1-5; D not certain. The CDR3 totals 15 residues. The germline CDR1 and CDR2 sequences are DFQATT and SNEGSKA (reference sequence). Trimming removed 2 bases at V and 0 bases at J, with 11 bases between. The CDR3 loop is CSARSTSYSNQPQHF. The CDR3 DNA is TGCAGTGCTAGATCGACTTCCTATAGCAATCAGCCCCAGCATTTT.

The rearrangement uses TRBV12-3 or TRBV12-4 and TRBJ1-2, with a tentative D call TRBD1 (5 bases). The CDR3 is made up of 13 amino acids. The ends were cut back, 6 bases at V and 6 bases at J, with 14 bases in the middle. CDR3 bases: TGTGCCAGCAGAATCGGGACCATGGATGGCTACACCTTC. The encoded protein is CASRIGTMDGYTF.

The chain links TRBV11-2 to TRBJ2-2; tentative D call: TRBD2 (6 bases). CDR1 is SGHAT, CDR2 FQNNGV, per germline. V was cut by 3 bases and J by 4 bases, with 15 bases left in between. The CDR3 is 16 residues long. CDR3 sequence (DNA): TGTGCCAGCAGCTTTTGGCGGGGCGCGCTCACCGGGGAGCTGTTTTTT. This sequence encodes CASSFWRGALTGELFF.